Listed here are 30 T cell receptor beta chains from one sample, sequenced in a study of blood T cell repertoires in COVID-19. Data came from immunoSEQ multiplex PCR; TCRdb stores just in-frame clones and leaves some out. Of 150,000 to 200,000 clones listed, roughly 82% are singletons. Sequencing was performed on peripheral blood. These receptors all come from a woman aged 60-70 years with COVID-19, enrolled during active disease.

This clone was counted once. The rearrangement links TRBV3-1 (or the pseudogene TRBV3-2) to TRBJ1-2; 9 bases line up with TRBD1. CDR3 length: 15 amino acids. Losses at the gene ends were 4 bases for V and 2 bases for J; bases not matched to a gene: 5. Germline V gene sequence: CDR1 LGHDT, CDR2 YNNKEL (reference sequence). The CDR3 region has the DNA TGTGCCAGCAGCCCGACCGGGACAGGGAACTATGGCTACACCTTC. This gives the protein CASSPTGTGNYGYTF.

The CDR3 DNA follows: TGTGCCAGCAGCCAGGGCCCGGGGCGGGGGGCTTTCACAGATACGCAGTATTTT. Protein product: CASSQGPGRGAFTDTQYF. The rearrangement joins TRBV3-1 (or the pseudogene TRBV3-2) to TRBJ2-3, with 8 bases aligning to TRBD2. Germline CDR1 and CDR2: LGHDT and YNNKEL (reference sequence). This CDR3 contains 18 residues. The V gene end was trimmed by 3 bases and the J gene end by 2 bases; junction bases not matched to a gene: 13.

The rearrangement uses TRBV28 and TRBJ1-6; 9 bases are a match to TRBD1. CDR1 MDHEN and CDR2 SYDVKM come from the germline V gene. With 6 bases clipped from V and 8 bases from J, the junction kept 8 bases outside the gene matches. The CDR3 length is 15 residues. CDR3 in amino acids: CASSSMDRGDSPLHF. Written as DNA, the CDR3 is TGTGCCAGCAGCTCCATGGACAGGGGTGATTCACCCCTCCACTTT.

The rearrangement links TRBV7-8 to TRBJ1-5; D remains ambiguous. The CDR3 runs to 15 residues. Trimming pared 0 bases from V and 3 bases from J, leaving 9 bases between. Germline V gene lookup returns CDR1 SGHVS and CDR2 FQNEAQ. CDR3 protein: CASSLAAGANQPQHF. For the CDR3, the DNA is TGTGCCAGCAGCTTAGCGGCCGGAGCCAATCAGCCCCAGCATTTT.

This clone was observed a single time. The J gene is TRBJ2-7, the V gene TRBV6-5; TRBD1 agrees at 7 bases. After removal of 6 bases from V and 8 bases from J, the junction contained 10 bases not matched to a gene. This CDR3 has 13 residues. Germline lookup yields CDR1 MNHEY and CDR2 SVGAGI. As DNA, the CDR3 is TGTGCCAGCAGACCCGACAGGGATAACAAGCAGTACTTC. This encodes CASRPDRDNKQYF.

The V call is TRBV4-1, the J call TRBJ2-2; 7 nucleotides align to TRBD2. Germline V gene lookup returns CDR1 MGHRA and CDR2 YSYEKL. V shed 2 bases, J shed 4 bases, and the junction held 4 bases outside the gene matches. The CDR3 covers 15 residues. CDR3 coding DNA: TGCGCCAGCAGCCAAAGCCCGGGGGGCACCGGGGAGCTGTTTTTT. Its translation is CASSQSPGGTGELFF.

The chain links TRBV6-2 or TRBV6-3 to TRBJ2-1, with D maybe TRBD1 (6 bases). CDR1 and CDR2 (germline): MNHEY, SVGEGT. Between the trimmed V and J ends, which lost 0 bases and 9 bases, there was a span of 15 bases. The CDR3 spans 15 residues. CDR3 region: CASSYSGRGSGEQFF. CDR3 nucleotides: TGTGCCAGCAGTTACTCAGGCAGGGGCTCGGGTGAGCAGTTCTTC.

This chain connects TRBV5-5 to TRBJ2-1, with D possibly TRBD2 on 5 matching bases. The CDR3 consists of 13 residues. The germline V gene encodes CDR1 SGHKS and CDR2 YYEKEE (reference sequence). Trimming stripped 2 bases from V and 5 bases from J, with 8 bases between. This chain's CDR3 is CASSFVRDNEQFF. In DNA, the CDR3 is TGTGCCAGCAGCTTTGTGAGGGACAATGAGCAGTTCTTC.

The chain joins TRBV5-4 to TRBJ1-1, with D perhaps TRBD1 (6 bases). CDR1 is SGHNT and CDR2 is YYREEE in the germline V gene (reference sequence). The ends were cut back, 0 bases at V and 1 base at J, with 10 bases in the middle. The CDR3 covers 15 residues. Written as DNA, the CDR3 is TGTGCCAGCAGCTTGGAGCCAGGGGCGAACACTGAAGCTTTCTTT. Its translation: CASSLEPGANTEAFF. Complete variable domain (other parts from reference TRBV5-4 and TRBJ1-1): ETGVTQSPTHLIKTRGQQVTLRCSSQSGHNTVSWYQQALGQGPQFIFQYYREEENGRGNFPPRFSGLQFPNYSSELNVNALELDDSALYLCASSLEPGANTEAFFGQGTRLTVV.

The chain combines TRBV29-1 with TRBJ2-1; 8 bases match TRBD2. V lost 0 bases and J lost 0; bases outside the gene matches: 1. Germline V gene sequence: CDR1 SQVTM, CDR2 ANQGSEA. CDR3 length: 15 residues. The CDR3 region has the DNA TGCAGCGTTGAAGAGCTAGCGGGCTCCTACAATGAGCAGTTCTTC. Amino acid sequence: CSVEELAGSYNEQFF.

This chain uses TRBV3-1 (or the pseudogene TRBV3-2) with TRBJ1-5; TRBD1 is a possible D gene (5 bases). V lost 8 bases to trimming and J lost 2 bases, with 7 bases between them. This CDR3 is 12 amino acids long. Germline lookup yields CDR1 LGHDT and CDR2 YNNKEL (reference sequence). The CDR3 sequence: CASGGGNQPQHF. Here the CDR3 DNA reads TGTGCCAGCGGGGGGGGCAATCAGCCCCAGCATTTT.

This clone came up a few times. The V gene is TRBV7-9, the J gene TRBJ2-7; D might be TRBD1 (6 bases). CDR1 and CDR2 (germline): SEHNR, FQNEAQ (reference sequence). Trimming took off 4 bases at V and 3 bases at J, with 13 bases between the two ends. CDR3 length equals 14 residues. The CDR3 bases are TGTGCCAGCAGCTCTTCGGACAGACACTACGAGCAGTACTTC. Translation: CASSSSDRHYEQYF.

The chain carries TRBV7-8 and TRBJ1-2, with 8 bases that match TRBD1. V dropped 8 bases and J dropped 6; count of bases not matched to a gene: 14. Germline V lookup: CDR1 SGHVS, CDR2 FQNEAQ. This CDR3 spans 15 amino acids. The CDR3 here is CASALTGAKGHGYTF. The CDR3 nucleotides are TGTGCCAGCGCCTTGACAGGGGCGAAAGGTCATGGCTACACCTTC.

This chain uses TRBV19 with TRBJ1-3; D call uncertain. The germline gives CDR1 LNHDA, CDR2 SQIVND (reference sequence). Trimming left V 9 bases short and J 1 base short, with 19 bases between. This CDR3 spans 16 amino acids. As DNA, the CDR3 is TGTGCCAGCAAGAGGGAAGCAGGTATTTCTGGAAACACCATATATTTT. It is translated as CASKREAGISGNTIYF.

The gene calls are TRBV9 and TRBJ2-4; TRBD1 might be the D (6 bases). The CDR3 is 14 amino acids. Trimming left V 1 base short and J 5 bases short, with 10 bases between. Germline V gives CDR1 SGDLS, CDR2 YYNGEE. DNA of the CDR3: TGTGCCAGCAGCGTATCCGGGACACAAAACATTCAGTACTTC. Translating it yields CASSVSGTQNIQYF. Variable domain in full (rest from reference TRBV9 and TRBJ2-4): DSGVTQTPKHLITATGQRVTLRCSPRSGDLSVYWYQQSLDQGLQFLIQYYNGEERAKGNILERFSAQQFPDLHSELNLSSLELGDSALYFCASSVSGTQNIQYFGAGTRLSVL.

The chain is built from TRBV7-2 and TRBJ2-7, with a weak D call TRBD1 (5 bases). Germline CDR1 and CDR2: SGHTA and FQGNSA. Trimming removed 4 bases at V and 2 bases at J, with 12 bases between. The CDR3 has 14 amino acids. CDR3 protein: CASSSDSFAYEQYF. The CDR3 DNA is TGTGCCAGCAGCTCCGACAGTTTCGCCTACGAGCAGTACTTC. The full variable domain, with the rest looked up from reference TRBV7-2 and TRBJ2-7, is GAGVSQSPSNKVTEKGKDVELRCDPISGHTALYWYRQSLGQGLEFLIYFQGNSAPDKSGLPSDRFSAERTGGSVSTLTIQRTQQEDSAVYLCASSSDSFAYEQYFGPGTRLTVT.

The chain combines TRBV19 with TRBJ1-6; tentatively, D is TRBD1 (6 bases). The CDR3 length is 13 residues. Germline V gene lookup returns CDR1 LNHDA and CDR2 SQIVND (reference sequence). The ends were cut back, 7 bases at V and 9 bases at J, with 13 bases in the middle. CDR3 loop: CASTEQGGSPLHF. The CDR3 nucleotides are TGTGCCAGTACGGAACAGGGTGGTTCACCCCTCCACTTT.

The rearrangement joins TRBV5-8 to TRBJ2-5; 14 positions agree with TRBD2. Trimming at V came to 3 bases and at J to 2 bases, leaving 6 bases not matched to a gene. This CDR3 is 17 amino acids long. Germline CDR1 SGHTS, CDR2 YDEGEE. For the CDR3, the DNA is TGTGCCAGCAGCTCGGGACTAGCGGGAGTTGGACAAGAGACCCAGTACTTC. This encodes CASSSGLAGVGQETQYF.

The J gene is TRBJ2-2, the V gene TRBV19; D is perhaps TRBD1 (6 bases). V lost 4 bases to trimming and J lost 1 base, with 13 bases between them. The CDR3 has 16 amino acids. Germline V lookup: CDR1 LNHDA, CDR2 SQIVND (reference sequence). CDR3 bases: TGTGCCAGTAGTACCCCGGGACAATTGAACACCGGGGAGCTGTTTTTT. This codes for CASSTPGQLNTGELFF.

This clone came up a few times. This chain connects TRBV14 to TRBJ1-5, with 10 bases matching TRBD1. Germline loops: CDR1 SGHDN, CDR2 FVKESK. The length of the CDR3 is 16 residues. Trimming removed 0 bases from V and 5 bases from J; junction bases left unmatched: 4. In DNA form, the CDR3 reads TGTGCCAGCAGCCAAGATGACGACAGGGGGCATCAGCCCCAGCATTTT. This codes for CASSQDDDRGHQPQHF.

This clone was seen more than once but under ten times. V usage is TRBV30 and J usage is TRBJ2-2; D is perhaps TRBD1 (5 bases). CDR1 is GTSNPN and CDR2 is SVGIG in the germline V gene (reference sequence). The CDR3 runs to 15 residues. Trimming shortened V by 1 base and J by 7 bases, and 16 bases separated the two germline ends. Here the CDR3 reads CAWSDVGAQGGELFF. CDR3 DNA: TGTGCCTGGAGTGATGTAGGGGCGCAGGGCGGGGAGCTGTTTTTT.

V gene TRBV18 combines with J gene TRBJ2-1, with 15 bases matching TRBD2. Germline values: CDR1 KGHSH, CDR2 LQKENI. With 3 bases clipped from V and 1 base from J, the junction kept 4 bases outside the gene matches. There are 18 residues in the CDR3. CDR3 sequence reads: CASSPGLAGGRSYNEQFF. The DNA for the CDR3 is TGTGCCAGCTCACCTGGACTAGCGGGGGGGCGGTCCTACAATGAGCAGTTCTTC.

The chain uses TRBV5-3 and TRBJ2-7; D ambiguous. TRBV5-3 is designated an ORF whose function remains uncertain. This CDR3 contains 15 residues. Trimming shortened V by 0 bases and J by 6 bases, and 16 bases separated the two germline ends. This CDR3 reads CARSLDSYQAAEQYV. The CDR3, as DNA: TGTGCCAGAAGCTTGGATTCCTATCAAGCTGCCGAGCAGTACGTC.

This clone is a singleton in its sample. CDR3 nucleotide sequence: TGTGCCAGCAGTTTTCAAGCGGCAGGGGGCATGACTCAAGCTTTCTTT. It specifies CASSFQAAGGMTQAFF. V usage is TRBV3-1 (or the pseudogene TRBV3-2) and J usage is TRBJ1-1, with 8 bases aligning to TRBD1. Germline lookup yields CDR1 LGHDT and CDR2 YNNKEL (reference sequence). This CDR3 contains 16 residues. The trim removed 6 bases at V and 9 bases at J, leaving 18 bases unmatched.

The V gene is TRBV30, the J gene TRBJ1-6; D call uncertain. The CDR3 runs to 15 residues. V lost 1 base and J lost 9, with 16 bases in between. CDR1 and CDR2 from the germline V gene are GTSNPN and SVGIG (reference sequence). CDR3 in amino acids: CAWSGTQRVGSPLHF. The CDR3 DNA reads as TGTGCCTGGAGTGGGACCCAGAGGGTCGGTTCACCCCTCCACTTT.

The chain has TRBV15 and TRBJ2-3; weak D call: TRBD2 (6 bases). Germline lookup yields CDR1 LNHNV and CDR2 YYDKDF (reference sequence). Trimming took 5 bases from V and 2 from J, leaving 17 bases between them. The CDR3 totals 16 residues. The CDR3 sequence is CATSSGVLAVTDTQYF. CDR3 DNA: TGTGCCACCAGCTCGGGGGTCCTAGCAGTCACAGATACGCAGTATTTT.

Of note for this clone: Additional DNA sequences in this sample encode the identical CDR3. The chain has TRBV18 and TRBJ2-3, with a tentative D call TRBD2 (5 bases). Germline loops: CDR1 KGHSH, CDR2 LQKENI. Trimming took off 2 bases at V and 3 bases at J, with 12 bases between the two ends. The CDR3 consists of 15 residues. The CDR3 bases are TGTGCCAGCTCACCATCGCGGGTAGGAACAGATACGCAGTATTTT. Encoded protein: CASSPSRVGTDTQYF. The whole variable domain, remainder taken from reference TRBV18 and TRBJ2-3, is NAGVMQNPRHLVRRRGQEARLRCSPMKGHSHVYWYRQLPEEGLKFMVYLQKENIIDESGMPKERFSAEFPKEGPSILRIQQVVRGDSAAYFCASSPSRVGTDTQYFGPGTRLTVL.

This clone was detected a few times. The chain recombines TRBV11-2 with TRBJ2-3; 9 bases are a match to TRBD2. Trimming removed 7 bases from V and 1 base from J; junction bases left unmatched: 9. Germline assignment: CDR1 SGHAT and CDR2 FQNNGV. CDR3 length equals 16 residues. CDR3 amino acids: CASNSGGRVGTDTQYF. DNA of the CDR3: TGTGCCAGCAATAGCGGGGGACGCGTTGGCACAGATACGCAGTATTTT.

This CDR3 is CASSEGGRINYGYTF. CDR3 DNA sequence: TGTGCCAGCAGTGAGGGGGGACGTATTAACTATGGCTACACCTTC. The V gene is TRBV2, the J gene TRBJ1-2, with D maybe TRBD1 (5 bases). CDR3 length equals 15 residues. Per the germline V gene, CDR1 is SNHLY and CDR2 is FYNNEI. V dropped 3 bases and J dropped 1 base, with 12 bases sitting between them. Full variable domain (outside the CDR3, taken from reference TRBV2 and TRBJ1-2): EPEVTQTPSHQVTQMGQEVILRCVPISNHLYFYWYRQILGQKVEFLVSFYNNEISEKSEIFDDQFSVERPDGSNFTLKIRSTKLEDSAMYFCASSEGGRINYGYTFGSGTRLTVV.

The chain has TRBV28 and TRBJ1-2, with a possible D match to TRBD1 (5 bases). The CDR3 consists of 14 residues. Between the trimmed V and J ends, which lost 3 bases and 6 bases, there was a span of 14 bases. Germline V gene data show CDR1 as MDHEN and CDR2 as SYDVKM. CDR3 in DNA: TGTGCCAGCAGTTTTGACAGCTCTAGAGATGGCTACACCTTC. It is translated as CASSFDSSRDGYTF.